The sequence of this TCR beta chain was determined in a study of monozygotic twins with inflammatory bowel disease. Germline V gives CDR1 KGHSH, CDR2 LQKENI. The CDR3 spans 19 residues. Broader study findings: Sharing of clonotypes with others was lower in IBD patients than in healthy twins, and this was especially so with disease activity.

TCRdb reprocessed the 5' RACE reads; each CDR3 protein has one entry and no DNA is given. The sample's table shows 150,000 to 200,000 distinct CDR3 sequences. Of note for this clonotype: No antigen is known for it.

Input material: blood. This receptor was identified in a human donor with ulcerative colitis or Crohn's disease, or a healthy co-twin of an affected twin (not recorded which). This rearrangement joins TRBV18 to TRBJ2-6; TCRdb reports TRBD1, a call that lacks DNA to check it against. The CDR3 protein is CASSLQGGRILSGANVLTF.